This T cell receptor beta chain was identified during a study of blood T cell repertoires in COVID-19. Overall study: Sites in the United States, Italy and Spain provided acute and convalescent COVID-19 samples. Sources were T cells, B-cell-depleted T cells, or PBMCs; the material itself was cDNA or gDNA.

Original data processing: From reference gene primer amplification, estimates of nucleated cell counts were derived. Measured with immunoSEQ multiplex PCR; TCRdb has only the in-frame clones, and not every one. V and J calls and clone size are those listed in that table; D and trimming were worked out from the DNA. This table has 250,000 to 300,000 clones, about nine tenths appearing once. CDR1 is MNHEY, CDR2 SMNVEV, per germline (reference sequence). V was shortened by 5 bases and J by 4 bases, with 8 bases between the two germline ends. CDR3 length: 12 amino acids. The sequenced sample was peripheral blood. This receptor was identified in a woman aged 45-65 years who had recovered from COVID-19. V is TRBV27 and J is TRBJ1-2; D unclear. The DNA for the CDR3 is TGTGCCAGCAGTGATGGACTCTATGGCTACACCTTC. Its translation is CASSDGLYGYTF.